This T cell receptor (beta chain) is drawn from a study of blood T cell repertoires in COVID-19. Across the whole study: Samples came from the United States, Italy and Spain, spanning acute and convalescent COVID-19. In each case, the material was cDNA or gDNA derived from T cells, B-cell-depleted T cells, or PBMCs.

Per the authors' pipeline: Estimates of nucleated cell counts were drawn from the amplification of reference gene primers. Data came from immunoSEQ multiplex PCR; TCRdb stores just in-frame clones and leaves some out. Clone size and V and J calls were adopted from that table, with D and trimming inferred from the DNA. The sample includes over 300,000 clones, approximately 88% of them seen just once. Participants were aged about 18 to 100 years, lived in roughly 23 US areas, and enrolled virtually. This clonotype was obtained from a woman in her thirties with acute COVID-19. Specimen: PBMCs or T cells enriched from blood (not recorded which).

The CDR3 is CASSLIPGNTEAFF. DNA of the CDR3: TGTGCCAGCAGCTTGATACCGGGGAACACTGAAGCTTTCTTT. The gene calls are TRBV5-5 and TRBJ1-1; D call uncertain. CDR3 length: 14 amino acids. Between the trimmed V and J ends, which lost 1 base and 1 base, there was a span of 8 bases. The V gene's germline CDR1 is SGHKS and CDR2 YYEKEE (reference sequence).